This T cell receptor beta chain comes out of a study of regulatory T cells in long-lasting Graves disease. Trimming cost V 0 bases and J 4 bases, with 15 bases left between them. Per the germline V gene, CDR1 is LNHNV and CDR2 is YYDKDF (reference sequence). The CDR3 spans 16 residues. Construction of the TCR beta libraries employed iRepertoire HTBI primers in conjunction with Arm-PCR of CDR3 regions. TCRdb reprocessed the multiplex PCR reads via MiXCR and lists one record per CDR3 protein. The sample has about 210,000 distinct CDR3 sequences, 15% to 20% seen once. Time point noted: newly diagnosed GD, antithyroid drugs for less than 3 months. Following extraction of RNA from PBMCs, that RNA was used to make the TCR library. Ten or more counts support this clonotype. These data were likewise used in another study, on T cells in Graves' hyperthyroidism and ophthalmopathy.

Specimen: peripheral blood mononuclear cells (PBMCs), collected at new diagnosis, from a patient treated with antithyroid drugs. The sequence was obtained from a woman in her twenties or thirties with Graves disease. This rearrangement joins TRBV15 to TRBJ1-1, with TRBD1 as a possible D gene (5 bases). CDR3 coding DNA: TGTGCCACCAGCAGAGATAGGGGCCGACTCCCCACTGAAGCTTTCTTT. Amino acid sequence: CATSRDRGRLPTEAFF.